This is a list of T cell receptor beta chains from one sample in a study of neurological immune-mediated disorders. TCRdb redid the calling of the 5' RACE reads with MiXCR, one entry per CDR3 protein. The sample has some 55,000 distinct CDR3 sequences, about 8% seen once. The sequenced sample consisted of PBMCs. The source is a woman aged 40 to 49 in good health. CDR3s include the opening cysteine and the closing phenylalanine or tryptophan. Fields, in order: V gene, J gene, clone size, D gene, CDR3 length, CDR3 protein, CDR3 DNA. The D gene is left open where the match is weak. Part of the rows lack a size; the others show once, few, many or a class for expanded clones.

v_call: TRBV5-6; j_call: TRBJ2-7; clone_size: many; d_call: .; cdr3_length: 16; cdr3_aa: CASRRRGTRALYEQYF; cdr3_nt: TGTGCCAGCAGGCGGAGGGGGACAAGGGCCCTCTACGAGCAGTACTTC
v_call: TRBV7-2; j_call: TRBJ2-1; clone_size: many; d_call: .; cdr3_length: 13; cdr3_aa: CASSLDQNNEQFF; cdr3_nt: TGTGCCAGCAGCTTAGACCAGAACAATGAGCAGTTCTTC
v_call: TRBV5-1; j_call: TRBJ2-2; clone_size: many; d_call: TRBD2; cdr3_length: 15; cdr3_aa: CATSPGLAGSGELFF; cdr3_nt: TGCGCCACCTCCCCGGGACTAGCGGGTTCCGGGGAGCTGTTTTTT
v_call: TRBV9; j_call: TRBJ2-7; clone_size: many; d_call: .; cdr3_length: 15; cdr3_aa: CASSVAPGISYEQYF; cdr3_nt: TGTGCCAGCAGCGTGGCCCCTGGCATATCCTACGAGCAGTACTTC
v_call: TRBV6-6; j_call: TRBJ1-2; clone_size: many; d_call: TRBD1; cdr3_length: 15; cdr3_aa: CASSYPGQGAQGYTF; cdr3_nt: TGTGCCAGCAGTTACCCCGGACAGGGGGCACAGGGCTACACCTTC
v_call: TRBV3-1; j_call: TRBJ2-7; clone_size: many; d_call: .; cdr3_length: 14; cdr3_aa: CASSQVAASYEQYF; cdr3_nt: TGTGCCAGCAGCCAAGTGGCAGCTTCCTACGAGCAGTACTTC
v_call: TRBV3-1; j_call: TRBJ2-1; clone_size: many; d_call: .; cdr3_length: 17; cdr3_aa: CASSQAAGLGPYNEQFF; cdr3_nt: TGTGCCAGCAGCCAAGCCGCCGGACTTGGGCCCTACAATGAGCAGTTCTTC
v_call: TRBV20-1; j_call: TRBJ1-2; clone_size: .; d_call: .; cdr3_length: 14; cdr3_aa: CSARVDSLDYGYTF; cdr3_nt: TGCAGTGCTAGAGTGGACAGCCTAGACTATGGCTACACCTTC
v_call: TRBV18; j_call: TRBJ2-2; clone_size: few; d_call: TRBD2; cdr3_length: 17; cdr3_aa: CASSPSSVAGLTGELFF; cdr3_nt: TGTGCCAGCTCACCCAGTTCGGTAGCGGGATTAACCGGGGAGCTGTTTTTT
v_call: TRBV5-1; j_call: TRBJ2-7; clone_size: many; d_call: TRBD2; cdr3_length: 14; cdr3_aa: CASSLTSGRHEQYF; cdr3_nt: TGCGCCAGCAGCTTGACTAGCGGGAGACACGAGCAGTACTTC
v_call: TRBV11-2; j_call: TRBJ1-1; clone_size: many; d_call: .; cdr3_length: 12; cdr3_aa: CASSGGGTEAFF; cdr3_nt: TGTGCCAGCAGCGGTGGGGGGACTGAAGCTTTCTTT
v_call: TRBV5-1; j_call: TRBJ1-2; clone_size: many; d_call: .; cdr3_length: 13; cdr3_aa: CASSLGQSYGYTF; cdr3_nt: TGCGCCAGCAGCTTGGGACAGAGCTATGGCTACACCTTC
v_call: TRBV6-2/TRBV6-3; j_call: TRBJ2-7; clone_size: many; d_call: .; cdr3_length: 13; cdr3_aa: CAISPGLRREQYF; cdr3_nt: TGTGCCATCTCTCCGGGACTCCGGCGCGAGCAGTACTTC
v_call: TRBV20-1; j_call: TRBJ2-3; clone_size: .; d_call: TRBD1; cdr3_length: 15; cdr3_aa: CSARARTGSSDTQYF; cdr3_nt: TGCAGTGCTAGAGCTAGGACAGGGTCCAGTGATACGCAGTATTTT
v_call: TRBV6-5; j_call: TRBJ2-1; clone_size: few; d_call: .; cdr3_length: 16; cdr3_aa: CASSYSFFPGGGEQFF; cdr3_nt: TGTGCCAGCAGTTACTCTTTTTTCCCAGGGGGGGGTGAGCAGTTCTTC
v_call: TRBV4-3; j_call: TRBJ1-2; clone_size: many; d_call: TRBD1; cdr3_length: 16; cdr3_aa: CASSQDLPGTGDGYTF; cdr3_nt: TGCGCCAGCAGCCAAGATCTTCCCGGGACAGGGGATGGCTACACCTTC
v_call: TRBV7-2; j_call: TRBJ2-7; clone_size: many; d_call: .; cdr3_length: 13; cdr3_aa: CASSWTANNEQYF; cdr3_nt: TGTGCCAGCAGCTGGACTGCTAATAACGAGCAGTACTTC
v_call: TRBV6-1; j_call: TRBJ1-1; clone_size: many; d_call: TRBD1; cdr3_length: 16; cdr3_aa: CASSGLFRGQVTEAFF; cdr3_nt: TGTGCCAGCAGTGGTCTTTTCAGGGGGCAGGTCACTGAAGCTTTCTTT
v_call: TRBV4-1; j_call: TRBJ2-1; clone_size: many; d_call: .; cdr3_length: 17; cdr3_aa: CASSQGPFRDKYNEQFF; cdr3_nt: TGCGCCAGCAGCCAAGGGCCCTTCCGGGACAAGTACAATGAGCAGTTCTTC
v_call: TRBV10-3; j_call: TRBJ1-1; clone_size: many; d_call: TRBD1; cdr3_length: 14; cdr3_aa: CAIGDRGGDTEAFF; cdr3_nt: TGTGCCATCGGAGACAGGGGCGGTGACACTGAAGCTTTCTTT
v_call: TRBV12-3/TRBV12-4; j_call: TRBJ2-7; clone_size: few; d_call: .; cdr3_length: 13; cdr3_aa: CASSLGTAREQYF; cdr3_nt: TGTGCCAGCAGTCTGGGGACGGCCAGGGAGCAGTACTTC
v_call: TRBV15; j_call: TRBJ2-7; clone_size: many; d_call: .; cdr3_length: 14; cdr3_aa: CATSSPGNPYEQYF; cdr3_nt: TGTGCCACCAGCAGTCCCGGGAACCCCTACGAGCAGTACTTC
v_call: TRBV10-3; j_call: TRBJ2-3; clone_size: .; d_call: TRBD2; cdr3_length: 17; cdr3_aa: CAICGTPASGGTDTQYF; cdr3_nt: TGTGCCATCTGTGGCACACCGGCTAGCGGGGGCACAGATACGCAGTATTTT
v_call: TRBV7-6; j_call: TRBJ2-1; clone_size: many; d_call: TRBD2; cdr3_length: 14; cdr3_aa: CASRAERGRNEQFF; cdr3_nt: TGTGCCAGCCGAGCAGAGCGGGGACGCAATGAGCAGTTCTTC
v_call: TRBV6-2/TRBV6-3; j_call: TRBJ1-5; clone_size: few; d_call: .; cdr3_length: 11; cdr3_aa: CASTNGGPQHF; cdr3_nt: TGTGCCAGCACCAACGGGGGGCCCCAGCATTTT
v_call: TRBV12-5; j_call: TRBJ2-1; clone_size: many; d_call: TRBD2; cdr3_length: 17; cdr3_aa: CASGFLLAGGYYNEQFF; cdr3_nt: TGTGCTAGTGGTTTCCTACTAGCGGGGGGGTACTACAATGAGCAGTTCTTC
v_call: TRBV20-1; j_call: TRBJ1-2; clone_size: many; d_call: TRBD1; cdr3_length: 14; cdr3_aa: CSASLTGGPKGYTF; cdr3_nt: TGCAGTGCTAGTTTAACAGGGGGCCCTAAAGGCTACACCTTC
v_call: TRBV5-1; j_call: TRBJ2-7; clone_size: many; d_call: .; cdr3_length: 14; cdr3_aa: CASRGSAEAGEQYF; cdr3_nt: TGCGCCAGCAGGGGGTCGGCAGAAGCGGGCGAGCAGTACTTC
v_call: TRBV4-1; j_call: TRBJ2-7; clone_size: many; d_call: TRBD1; cdr3_length: 16; cdr3_aa: CASSLVPGQVTYEQYF; cdr3_nt: TGCGCCAGCAGCCTCGTCCCCGGACAGGTCACCTACGAGCAGTACTTC
v_call: TRBV14; j_call: TRBJ2-4; clone_size: .; d_call: .; cdr3_length: 14; cdr3_aa: CASSQASAKNIQYF; cdr3_nt: TGTGCCAGCAGCCAGGCGTCGGCTAAAAACATTCAGTACTTC
v_call: TRBV7-2; j_call: TRBJ2-6; clone_size: many; d_call: .; cdr3_length: 15; cdr3_aa: CASSLRGWGANVLTF; cdr3_nt: TGTGCCAGCAGCCTCAGGGGATGGGGGGCCAACGTCCTGACTTTC
v_call: TRBV5-1; j_call: TRBJ2-3; clone_size: many; d_call: TRBD2; cdr3_length: 16; cdr3_aa: CASSAGTSGGTDTQYF; cdr3_nt: TGCGCCAGCAGCGCAGGGACTAGCGGGGGGACAGATACGCAGTATTTT
v_call: TRBV25-1; j_call: TRBJ2-3; clone_size: many; d_call: TRBD2; cdr3_length: 19; cdr3_aa: CASSEFLAGGSIRTDTQYF; cdr3_nt: TGTGCCAGCAGTGAGTTCCTAGCGGGAGGGAGTATACGCACAGATACGCAGTATTTT
v_call: TRBV18; j_call: TRBJ2-2; clone_size: .; d_call: .; cdr3_length: 13; cdr3_aa: CASSIDPTGELFF; cdr3_nt: TGTGCCAGCTCCATTGACCCCACCGGGGAGCTGTTTTTT
v_call: TRBV5-1; j_call: TRBJ1-1; clone_size: once; d_call: .; cdr3_length: 14; cdr3_aa: CASSLRGLNTEALF; cdr3_nt: TGCGCCAGCAGCTTGCGGGGCCTGAACACTGAAGCTTTATTT
v_call: TRBV5-6; j_call: TRBJ2-1; clone_size: many; d_call: .; cdr3_length: 16; cdr3_aa: CASSPQGREINNEQFF; cdr3_nt: TGTGCCAGCAGCCCTCAGGGACGGGAAATTAACAATGAGCAGTTCTTC
v_call: TRBV5-1; j_call: TRBJ2-3; clone_size: .; d_call: .; cdr3_length: 16; cdr3_aa: CASSFQGGSSTDTQYF; cdr3_nt: TGCGCCAGCAGCTTCCAAGGGGGGTCAAGCACAGATACGCAGTATTTT
v_call: TRBV7-2; j_call: TRBJ2-3; clone_size: many; d_call: .; cdr3_length: 17; cdr3_aa: CASSSRPRARGPDTQYF; cdr3_nt: TGTGCCAGCAGCTCCCGCCCCAGGGCGAGGGGCCCAGATACGCAGTATTTT
v_call: TRBV20-1; j_call: TRBJ2-7; clone_size: many; d_call: .; cdr3_length: 12; cdr3_aa: CSAGGGRYEQYF; cdr3_nt: TGCAGTGCAGGGGGGGGCCGCTACGAGCAGTACTTC
v_call: TRBV18; j_call: TRBJ2-4; clone_size: many; d_call: TRBD1; cdr3_length: 15; cdr3_aa: CASSPAGDSHTIQYF; cdr3_nt: TGTGCCAGCTCACCAGCCGGGGACAGTCATACCATTCAGTACTTC
v_call: TRBV6-2/TRBV6-3; j_call: TRBJ1-2; clone_size: few; d_call: .; cdr3_length: 14; cdr3_aa: CASSYSISGKDNTF; cdr3_nt: TGTGCCAGCAGTTACTCGATCTCCGGGAAGGACAACACCTTC
v_call: TRBV12-3/TRBV12-4; j_call: TRBJ2-1; clone_size: many; d_call: TRBD2; cdr3_length: 15; cdr3_aa: CASSPLAGEYNEQFF; cdr3_nt: TGTGCCAGCAGCCCTCTGGCGGGGGAGTACAATGAGCAGTTCTTC